The 13 T cell receptor beta chains reported below all come from one sample, sequenced in a study of PD-1 blockade in classical Hodgkin lymphoma. All patients experienced relapse after autologous stem cell transplantation, and brentuximab vedotin exposure was variable. Method: immunoSEQ multiplex PCR; TCRdb's copy keeps in-frame clones and lacks some. The sample holds 45,000 to 65,000 clones, around 67% seen once. Specimen: peripheral blood mononuclear cells (PBMCs), collected before the second cycle of nivolumab. The receptors derive from a human donor with classical Hodgkin lymphoma.

This clone was recorded once. The chain recombines TRBV7-9 with TRBJ1-2, with a weak D call TRBD1 (5 bases). Trimming took 2 bases from V and 7 from J, leaving 17 bases between them. The CDR3 is 15 residues long. Germline assignment: CDR1 SEHNR and CDR2 FQNEAQ (reference sequence). The CDR3 DNA reads TGTGCCAGCAGCTTACAACAGGTTTTTGACGGTGGCTACACCTTC. This gives the protein CASSLQQVFDGGYTF.

This clone was counted once. The chain combines TRBV27 with TRBJ2-7; 7 bases are a match to TRBD1. The CDR3 contains 14 residues. The V gene's germline CDR1 is MNHEY and CDR2 SMNVEV (reference sequence). V trimming: 0 bases; J trimming: 4 bases; junction bases outside the gene matches: 3. The CDR3 is CASSLSLTGYEQYF. The CDR3 nucleotides are TGTGCCAGCAGTTTATCCCTGACAGGGTACGAGCAGTACTTC.

The V gene is TRBV27, the J gene TRBJ1-1; unclear D gene. The CDR3 runs 16 residues. The germline V gene has CDR1 MNHEY and CDR2 SMNVEV (reference sequence). The germline V and J ends were trimmed by 2 bases and 0 bases, with 13 bases remaining between them. The CDR3 protein is CASSLRVPNLNTEAFF. The CDR3 coding sequence is TGTGCCAGCAGTTTAAGGGTCCCAAACTTGAACACTGAAGCTTTCTTT.

The chain couples TRBV11-2 to TRBJ2-7, with 7 nucleotides matching TRBD1. V gave up 2 bases and J gave up 3 bases; unmatched junction bases: 10. The CDR3 has 16 residues. Germline values: CDR1 SGHAT, CDR2 FQNNGV. CDR3 DNA: TGTGCCAGCAGCTTAAAGTTGGGGGACAGAGGCTACGAGCAGTACTTC. It yields the protein CASSLKLGDRGYEQYF.

The J gene is TRBJ2-1, the V gene TRBV19; D remains ambiguous. Germline CDR1 is LNHDA and CDR2 is SQIVND (reference sequence). V lost 5 bases to trimming and J lost 0 bases, with 11 bases between them. CDR3 length: 15 amino acids. CDR3 amino acids: CASSAVRSSYNEQFF. The DNA of the CDR3 is TGTGCCAGTAGTGCAGTCCGGAGCTCCTACAATGAGCAGTTCTTC.

The chain is built from TRBV13 and TRBJ1-1, with D possibly being TRBD1 (5 bases). Germline values: CDR1 PRHDT, CDR2 FYEKMQ (reference sequence). The germline V and J ends were trimmed by 5 bases and 0 bases, with 13 bases remaining between them. This CDR3 has 15 amino acids. CDR3 residues: CASSPGEGMNTEAFF. The CDR3 DNA sequence: TGTGCCAGCAGCCCCGGGGAGGGGATGAACACTGAAGCTTTCTTT.

V gene TRBV23-1 combines with J gene TRBJ2-2; D remains unclear. TRBV23-1 is an ORF, and what it does is uncertain. The CDR3 length is 11 residues. Trimming left V 6 bases short and J 3 bases short, with 2 bases between. CDR3 residues: CASRYTGELFF. The CDR3 DNA sequence: TGCGCCAGCAGATACACCGGGGAGCTGTTTTTT.

The rearrangement joins TRBV2 to TRBJ2-7, with D possibly being TRBD1 or TRBD2 (6 bases each). The CDR3 length is 15 residues. Trimming removed 4 bases at V and 3 bases at J, with 16 bases between. Germline CDR1 SNHLY, CDR2 FYNNEI. The CDR3 nucleotides are TGTGCCAGCAGTGGAACAGGGTTGGGACTCTACGAGCAGTACTTC. Encoded protein: CASSGTGLGLYEQYF.

The chain is built from TRBV25-1 and TRBJ1-2, with D perhaps TRBD1 (6 bases). Germline-derived CDR1 and CDR2 are MGHDK and SYGVNS. With 6 bases removed from V and 6 bases from J, the gap between germline ends came to 14 bases. This CDR3 is built from 13 residues. The CDR3 DNA reads as TGTGCCAGCAGCCTAGGGGGGTTGGATGGCTACACCTTC. Translation gives CASSLGGLDGYTF.

The V gene is TRBV10-1, the J gene TRBJ2-3; tentatively, D is TRBD2 (5 bases). From germline, CDR1 is WNHNN and CDR2 SYGVQD (reference sequence). The V end was cut by 5 bases, the J end by 3 bases, with 9 bases between. The CDR3 consists of 13 residues. CDR3 sequence: CASSFPGTDTQYF. The CDR3 DNA is TGCGCCAGCAGTTTTCCGGGGACAGATACGCAGTATTTT.

The chain carries TRBV7-9 and TRBJ1-6; tentative D call: TRBD1 (6 bases). Trimming shortened V by 0 bases and J by 10 bases, and 7 bases separated the two germline ends. CDR1 is SEHNR and CDR2 is FQNEAQ in the germline V gene (reference sequence). The CDR3 is 13 amino acids. The DNA for the CDR3 is TGTGCCAGCAGCTTAGCGGGGGGCTCACCCCTCCACTTT. Protein product: CASSLAGGSPLHF. The whole variable domain, filled in from reference TRBV7-9 and TRBJ1-6, reads DTGVSQNPRHKITKRGQNVTFRCDPISEHNRLYWYRQTLGQGPEFLTYFQNEAQLEKSRLLSDRFSAERPKGSFSTLEIQRTEQGDSAMYLCASSLAGGSPLHFGNGTRLTVT.

This clone occurred a few times. The V and J genes are TRBV7-9 and TRBJ2-7, with 11 bases lining up with TRBD1. There are 15 residues in the CDR3. Germline-derived CDR1 and CDR2 are SEHNR and FQNEAQ (reference sequence). Trimming cost V 3 bases and J 3 bases; bases outside gene matches: 4. CDR3 protein: CASSFEGTGGYEQYF. DNA for the CDR3: TGTGCCAGCAGCTTCGAAGGGACAGGGGGCTACGAGCAGTACTTC.

Many counts were recorded for this clone. The chain joins TRBV27 to TRBJ2-2, with a weak D call TRBD1 (5 bases). This CDR3 region has 15 residues. Germline-derived CDR1 and CDR2 are MNHEY and SMNVEV (reference sequence). V was pared by 2 bases and J by 5 bases, with 12 bases between. CDR3 amino acids: CASSLGGRATGELFF. In nucleotides, the CDR3 is TGTGCCAGCAGTTTAGGCGGCAGGGCGACCGGGGAGCTGTTTTTT.